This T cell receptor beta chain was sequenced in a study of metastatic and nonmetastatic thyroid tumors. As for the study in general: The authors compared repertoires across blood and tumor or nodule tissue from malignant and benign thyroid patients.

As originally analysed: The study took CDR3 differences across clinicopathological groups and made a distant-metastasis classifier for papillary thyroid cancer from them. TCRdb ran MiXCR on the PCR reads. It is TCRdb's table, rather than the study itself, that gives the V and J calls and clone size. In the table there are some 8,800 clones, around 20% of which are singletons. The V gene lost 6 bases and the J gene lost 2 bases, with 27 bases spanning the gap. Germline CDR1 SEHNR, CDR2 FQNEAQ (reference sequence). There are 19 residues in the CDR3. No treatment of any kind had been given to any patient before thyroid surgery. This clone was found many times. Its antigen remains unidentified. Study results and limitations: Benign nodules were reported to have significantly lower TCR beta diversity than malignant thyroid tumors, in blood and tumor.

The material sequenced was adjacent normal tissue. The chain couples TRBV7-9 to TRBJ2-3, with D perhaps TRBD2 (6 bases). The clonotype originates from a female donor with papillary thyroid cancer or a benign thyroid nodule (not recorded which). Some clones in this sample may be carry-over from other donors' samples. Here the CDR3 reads CASSSQRPSGTGNTDTQYF. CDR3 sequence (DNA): TGTGCCAGCAGTTCACAACGCCCCTCCGGGACTGGAAACACAGATACGCAGTATTTT.